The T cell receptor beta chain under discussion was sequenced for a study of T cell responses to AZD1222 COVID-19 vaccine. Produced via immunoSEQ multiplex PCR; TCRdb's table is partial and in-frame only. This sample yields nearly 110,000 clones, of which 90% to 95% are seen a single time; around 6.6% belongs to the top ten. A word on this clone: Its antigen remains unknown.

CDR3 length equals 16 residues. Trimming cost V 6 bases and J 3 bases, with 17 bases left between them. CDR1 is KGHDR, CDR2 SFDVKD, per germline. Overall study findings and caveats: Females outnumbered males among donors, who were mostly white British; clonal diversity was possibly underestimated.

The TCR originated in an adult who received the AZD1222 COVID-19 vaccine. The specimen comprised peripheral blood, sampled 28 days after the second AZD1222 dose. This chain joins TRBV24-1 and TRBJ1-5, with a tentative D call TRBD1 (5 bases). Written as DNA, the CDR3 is TGTGCCACCAGTCCCTCGTGGGGGTCCCTCAATCAGCCCCAGCATTTT. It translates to CATSPSWGSLNQPQHF.